The source of this T cell receptor (beta chain) is a study of T cell responses to AZD1222 COVID-19 vaccine. Sequenced by immunoSEQ multiplex PCR; TCRdb stores in-frame clones only, minus some. The profile covers about 83,000 clones, with around nine tenths appearing a single time and roughly 4.8% taken by the ten largest. Comments on this clone: Its target is not known.

CDR1 is SEHNR and CDR2 is FQNEAQ in the germline V gene (reference sequence). V lost 6 bases and J lost 5, with 8 bases in between. This CDR3 contains 11 residues. Notes on the study in general: At 160-218 and 743-854, vaccine-associated CD4 TCRs were dominant, and they spanned spike.

The rearrangement joins TRBV7-9 to TRBJ2-7, with unresolved D. The receptor was isolated from an adult in good health. Sequencing was performed on peripheral blood, taken on day 0 of MenACWY control vaccination. The CDR3 loop reads CASRGFNEQYF. The CDR3 DNA reads TGTGCCAGCAGGGGTTTTAACGAGCAGTACTTC.